The 13 T cell receptor beta chains below come from one sample, sequenced in a study of cytomegalovirus exposure and HLA in healthy donors (dated by TCRdb to between 2016 and 2019). Library construction relied on the immunoSEQ multiplex PCR assay. For the multiplex PCR, a mixture combining 60 forward primers for TCR Vbeta segments and 13 reverse primers for TCR Jbeta segments was used. Drawn from immuneACCESS, this table holds only the in-frame rearrangements with V and J called that TCRdb kept. Clones are partly lost; checked studies trace under half to an unresolved V gene and leave the rest unexplained. The sample includes about 160,000 clones, with roughly 78% observed a single time. In total, the top ten clones hold over 6% of the sample. The source material was PBMCs. Every receptor here comes from a man aged 35-49 years in good health and CMV-seropositive.

The V gene is TRBV11-2, the J gene TRBJ2-2; D unclear. The CDR3 contains 14 residues. Germline values: CDR1 SGHAT, CDR2 FQNNGV. The V end was cut by 2 bases, the J end by 7 bases, with 11 bases between. DNA of the CDR3: TGTGCCAGCAGCTTAATGGGCAGTCACGGGGAGCTGTTTTTT. The encoded protein is CASSLMGSHGELFF.

This clone was seen a handful of times. The chain combines TRBV29-1 with TRBJ2-1; TRBD2 matches at 9 bases. The length of the CDR3 is 15 residues. V lost 8 bases and J lost 10; bases outside the gene matches: 18. Germline V gene sequence: CDR1 SQVTM, CDR2 ANQGSEA. For the CDR3, the DNA is TGCAGCCTAAACCGGGGGGCGGGGGGGACCGGGGAGCAGTTCTTC. Its translation: CSLNRGAGGTGEQFF.

The chain carries TRBV7-9 and TRBJ2-7; TRBD1 is a possible D gene (5 bases). V was pared by 4 bases and J by 4 bases, with 8 bases between. Per germline, CDR1 SEHNR and CDR2 FQNEAQ (reference sequence). The CDR3 loop spans 12 amino acids. The DNA of the CDR3 is TGTGCCAGCAGCTCGGACAATTACGAGCAGTACTTC. Amino acid sequence: CASSSDNYEQYF.

This clone appeared a single time. This chain links TRBV29-1 with TRBJ2-3; 16 bases are shared with TRBD2. From germline, CDR1 is SQVTM and CDR2 ANQGSEA. The junction had 12 bases not matched to a gene; V was cut back by 6 bases and J by 6 bases. This CDR3 has 17 residues. CDR3 in amino acids: CSVTLGLAGGRFDTQYF. DNA of the CDR3: TGCAGCGTCACGCTGGGACTAGCGGGGGGGCGGTTTGATACGCAGTATTTT.

The chain employs TRBV5-6 and TRBJ1-6; D is perhaps TRBD1 (6 bases). Between the trimmed V and J ends, which lost 4 bases and 5 bases, there was a span of 10 bases. Germline V lookup: CDR1 SGHDT, CDR2 YYEEEE. This CDR3 contains 14 residues. In DNA form, the CDR3 reads TGTGCCAGCAGCAGGACAGATAATAATTCACCCCTCCACTTT. Translation: CASSRTDNNSPLHF. The complete variable domain, with remaining parts taken from reference TRBV5-6 and TRBJ1-6, reads DAGVTQSPTHLIKTRGQQVTLRCSPKSGHDTVSWYQQALGQGPQFIFQYYEEEERQRGNFPDRFSGHQFPNYSSELNVNALLLGDSALYLCASSRTDNNSPLHFGNGTRLTVT.

This clone has a handful of counts. For the CDR3, the DNA is TGCGCCAGCAGCCCGACTAGCTCCTACGAGCAGTACTTC. Its protein is CASSPTSSYEQYF. V gene TRBV5-1 combines with J gene TRBJ2-5, with D possibly being TRBD2 (6 bases). The J call may be incorrect, as the DNA end agrees better with TRBJ2-7. The CDR3 consists of 13 residues. Germline V lookup: CDR1 SGHRS, CDR2 YFSETQ.

This clone was counted only a few times. V gene TRBV5-8 combines with J gene TRBJ2-2, with D possibly TRBD2 on 6 matching bases. CDR3 size: 15 residues. Trimming stripped 4 bases from V and 1 base from J, with 11 bases between. Germline CDR1 SGHTS, CDR2 YDEGEE. CDR3 coding DNA: TGTGCCAGCAGCCCCACCGGGGGGAACACCGGGGAGCTGTTTTTT. This translates into CASSPTGGNTGELFF. Full variable domain (remainder filled in from reference TRBV5-8 and TRBJ2-2): EAGVTQSPTHLIKTRGQQATLRCSPISGHTSVYWYQQALGLGLQFLLWYDEGEERNRGNFPPRFSGRQFPNYSSELNVNALELEDSALYLCASSPTGGNTGELFFGEGSRLTVL.

The rearrangement joins TRBV14 to TRBJ2-3; 7 nucleotides line up with TRBD1. The length of the CDR3 is 15 residues. The V gene's germline CDR1 is SGHDN and CDR2 FVKESK. Unmatched junction bases numbered 8, after V lost 4 bases and J lost 4 bases. The CDR3 reads CASSLRTGNADTQYF. CDR3 DNA: TGTGCCAGCAGCCTTCGGACAGGCAACGCAGATACGCAGTATTTT. Full variable domain (missing parts from reference TRBV14 and TRBJ2-3): EAGVTQFPSHSVIEKGQTVTLRCDPISGHDNLYWYRRVMGKEIKFLLHFVKESKQDESGMPNNRFLAERTGGTYSTLKVQPAELEDSGVYFCASSLRTGNADTQYFGPGTRLTVL.

V usage is TRBV5-6 and J usage is TRBJ1-1; possibly TRBD1 for D (5 bases). The CDR3 contains 13 residues. Trimming removed 0 bases from V and 11 bases from J, with 14 bases in between. The germline V gene has CDR1 SGHDT and CDR2 YYEEEE. The CDR3 is CASSLGAGPPAFF. CDR3 DNA sequence: TGTGCCAGCAGCTTGGGAGCGGGACCCCCGGCTTTCTTT.

The chain employs TRBV18 and TRBJ1-1; D ambiguous. Trimming took off 6 bases at V and 0 bases at J, with 8 bases between the two ends. The CDR3 loop spans 13 amino acids. From germline, CDR1 is KGHSH and CDR2 LQKENI. DNA for the CDR3: TGTGCCAGCTCTGGGCAGTTGAACACTGAAGCTTTCTTT. Protein: CASSGQLNTEAFF. Together with reference TRBV18 and TRBJ1-1, the CDR3 gives the full variable domain: NAGVMQNPRHLVRRRGQEARLRCSPMKGHSHVYWYRQLPEEGLKFMVYLQKENIIDESGMPKERFSAEFPKEGPSILRIQQVVRGDSAAYFCASSGQLNTEAFFGQGTRLTVV.

This clone was found a few times. This rearrangement joins TRBV4-1 to TRBJ1-2; 8 bases are shared with TRBD1. CDR3 length: 17 residues. Trimming cost V 3 bases and J 0 bases; bases outside gene matches: 9. The germline V gene has CDR1 MGHRA and CDR2 YSYEKL. CDR3 residues: CASSQGGRGPPNYGYTF. CDR3 nucleotides: TGCGCCAGCAGCCAGGGGGGCAGGGGGCCCCCTAACTATGGCTACACCTTC.

The genes are TRBV5-1 and TRBJ2-5, with 7 bases matching TRBD2. CDR1 is SGHRS and CDR2 is YFSETQ in the germline V gene. CDR3 length equals 13 residues. Unmatched junction bases numbered 0, after V lost 0 bases and J lost 4 bases. CDR3 in amino acids: CASSLGGGETQYF. DNA for the CDR3: TGCGCCAGCAGCTTGGGGGGGGGAGAGACCCAGTACTTC.

The rearrangement links TRBV19 to TRBJ2-3, with TRBD1 matching 7 bases. This CDR3 is 13 amino acids long. J gave up 4 bases and V 6 bases, and 4 bases lay outside the gene matches. The germline V gene encodes CDR1 LNHDA and CDR2 SQIVND (reference sequence). In nucleotides, the CDR3 is TGTGCCAGTAGGAACAGGGGCCCAGATACGCAGTATTTT. It is translated as CASRNRGPDTQYF.